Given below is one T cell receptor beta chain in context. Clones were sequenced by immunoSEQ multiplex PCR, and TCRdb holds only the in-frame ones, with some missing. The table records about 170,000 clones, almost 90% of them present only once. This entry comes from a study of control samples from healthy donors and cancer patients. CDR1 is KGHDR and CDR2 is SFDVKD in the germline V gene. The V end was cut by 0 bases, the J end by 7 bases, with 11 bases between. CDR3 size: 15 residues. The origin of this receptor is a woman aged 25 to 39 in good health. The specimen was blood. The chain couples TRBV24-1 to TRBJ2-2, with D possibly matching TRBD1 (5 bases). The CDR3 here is CATSDLGVDSGELFF. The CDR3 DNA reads TGTGCCACCAGTGATTTGGGGGTTGACAGCGGGGAGCTGTTTTTT.